These 2 T cell receptor beta chains originate from one sample sequenced in a study of cytomegalovirus exposure and HLA in healthy donors. 13 Jbeta primers and 60 Vbeta primers were used for the PCR. Libraries were prepared by immunoSEQ multiplex PCR; TCRdb keeps only in-frame clonotypes and omits some of them. The sample contains over 150,000 clones, under 80% of which appear only once. Material: PBMCs. Every receptor here comes from a woman between 50 and 59 years old in good health and CMV-seropositive.

The CDR3: CASSDPENGREETQYF. CDR3 sequence (DNA): TGTGCCAGCAGTGATCCCGAAAACGGGCGGGAAGAGACCCAGTACTTC. V and J are TRBV6-1 and TRBJ2-5; the D gene is possibly TRBD2 (5 bases). CDR1 is MNHNS and CDR2 is SASEGT in the germline V gene. The V end lost 3 bases, the J end lost 3 bases, and 17 bases lay between the germline ends. This CDR3 has 16 residues.

The chain combines TRBV6-5 with TRBJ2-7; 9 nucleotides match TRBD2. J was trimmed by 6 bases and V by 6 bases; bases with no gene match: 6. The CDR3 totals 13 residues. Germline V gives CDR1 MNHEY, CDR2 SVGAGI. CDR3 amino acids: CASSLSGGSEQYF. The CDR3 bases are TGTGCCAGCAGCCTCAGCGGGGGGTCCGAGCAGTACTTC.